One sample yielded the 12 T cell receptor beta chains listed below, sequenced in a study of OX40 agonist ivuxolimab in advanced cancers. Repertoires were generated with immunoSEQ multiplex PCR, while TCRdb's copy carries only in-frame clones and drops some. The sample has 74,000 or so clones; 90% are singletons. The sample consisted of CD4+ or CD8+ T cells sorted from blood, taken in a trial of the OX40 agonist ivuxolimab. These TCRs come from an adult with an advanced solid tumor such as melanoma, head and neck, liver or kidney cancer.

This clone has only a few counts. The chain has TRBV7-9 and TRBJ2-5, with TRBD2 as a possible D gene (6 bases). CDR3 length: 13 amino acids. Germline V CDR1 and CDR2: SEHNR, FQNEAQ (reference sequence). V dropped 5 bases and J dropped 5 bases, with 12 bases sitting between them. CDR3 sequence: CASSPAGGETQYF. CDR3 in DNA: TGTGCCAGCAGCCCCGCCGGAGGGGAGACCCAGTACTTC.

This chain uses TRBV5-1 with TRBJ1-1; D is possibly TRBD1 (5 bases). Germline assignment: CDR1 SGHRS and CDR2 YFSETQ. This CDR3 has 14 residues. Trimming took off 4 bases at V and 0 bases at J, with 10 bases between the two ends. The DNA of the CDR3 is TGCGCCAGCAGCCCGCAGGGAATGAACACTGAAGCTTTCTTT. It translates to CASSPQGMNTEAFF.

This chain's CDR3 is CASSVGGSTSPLHF. CDR3 in DNA: TGTGCCAGCAGCGTGGGGGGCTCAACTTCACCCCTCCACTTT. The chain couples TRBV9 to TRBJ1-6; TRBD1 might be the D (6 bases). V lost 2 bases, J lost 9 bases, and 12 bases lay in between. The germline gives CDR1 SGDLS, CDR2 YYNGEE. CDR3 length: 14 amino acids.

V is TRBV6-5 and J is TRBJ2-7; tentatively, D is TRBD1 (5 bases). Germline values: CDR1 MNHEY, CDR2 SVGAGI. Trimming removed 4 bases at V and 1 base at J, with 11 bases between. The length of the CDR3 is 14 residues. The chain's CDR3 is CASSSRERSYEQYF. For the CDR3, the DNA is TGTGCCAGCAGTTCCAGGGAAAGGTCCTACGAGCAGTACTTC.

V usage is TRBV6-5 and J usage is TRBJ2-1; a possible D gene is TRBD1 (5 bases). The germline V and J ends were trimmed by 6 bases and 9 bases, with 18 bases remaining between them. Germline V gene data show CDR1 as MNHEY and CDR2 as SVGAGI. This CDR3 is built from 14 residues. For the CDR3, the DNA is TGTGCCAGCAGACTTGGTTGGGCCCAGGGTGAGCAGTTCTTC. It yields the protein CASRLGWAQGEQFF.

The CDR3 sequence: CASSLLGLAGAYNEQFF. The CDR3 nucleotides read TGTGCCAGCAGCTTGCTTGGTCTAGCGGGGGCCTACAATGAGCAGTTCTTC. The V call is TRBV5-4, the J call TRBJ2-1, with 10 bases fitting TRBD2. This CDR3 is 17 amino acids long. The germline CDR1 and CDR2 sequences are SGHNT and YYREEE (reference sequence). J was trimmed by 2 bases and V by 1 base; bases with no gene match: 6. Based on the CDR3 plus reference TRBV5-4 and TRBJ2-1, the full variable domain is ETGVTQSPTHLIKTRGQQVTLRCSSQSGHNTVSWYQQALGQGPQFIFQYYREEENGRGNFPPRFSGLQFPNYSSELNVNALELDDSALYLCASSLLGLAGAYNEQFFGPGTRLTVL.

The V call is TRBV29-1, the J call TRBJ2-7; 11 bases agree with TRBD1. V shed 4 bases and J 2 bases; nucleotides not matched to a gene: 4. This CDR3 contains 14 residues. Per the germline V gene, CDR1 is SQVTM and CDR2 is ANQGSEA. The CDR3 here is CSVVGQGAAYEQYF. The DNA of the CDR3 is TGCAGCGTTGTTGGACAGGGGGCGGCCTACGAGCAGTACTTC.

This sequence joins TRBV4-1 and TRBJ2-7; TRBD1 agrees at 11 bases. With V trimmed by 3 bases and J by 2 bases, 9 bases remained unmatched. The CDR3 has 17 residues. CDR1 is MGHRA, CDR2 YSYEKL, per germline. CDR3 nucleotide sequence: TGCGCCAGCAGCCAGTATGGACAGGGGGCCGTACCCTACGAGCAGTACTTC. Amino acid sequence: CASSQYGQGAVPYEQYF.

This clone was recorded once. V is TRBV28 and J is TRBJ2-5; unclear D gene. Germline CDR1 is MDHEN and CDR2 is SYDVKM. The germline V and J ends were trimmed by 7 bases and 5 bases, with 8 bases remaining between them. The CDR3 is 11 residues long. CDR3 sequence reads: CASTGWETQYF. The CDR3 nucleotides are TGTGCCAGCACAGGATGGGAGACCCAGTACTTC.

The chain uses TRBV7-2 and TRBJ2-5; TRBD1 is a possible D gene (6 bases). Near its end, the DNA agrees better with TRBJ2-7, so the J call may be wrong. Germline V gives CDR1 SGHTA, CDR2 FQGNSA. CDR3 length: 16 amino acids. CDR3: CASSLGSGQGTYEQYF. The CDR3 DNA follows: TGTGCCAGCAGCTTAGGATCCGGGCAGGGGACCTACGAGCAGTACTTC.

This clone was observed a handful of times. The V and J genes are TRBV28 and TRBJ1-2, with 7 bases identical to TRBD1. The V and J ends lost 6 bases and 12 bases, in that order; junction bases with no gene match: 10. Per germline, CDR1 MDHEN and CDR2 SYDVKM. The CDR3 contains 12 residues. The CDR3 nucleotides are TGTGCCAGCAGCCCCGGACAGGCCGGGAACACCTTC. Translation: CASSPGQAGNTF.

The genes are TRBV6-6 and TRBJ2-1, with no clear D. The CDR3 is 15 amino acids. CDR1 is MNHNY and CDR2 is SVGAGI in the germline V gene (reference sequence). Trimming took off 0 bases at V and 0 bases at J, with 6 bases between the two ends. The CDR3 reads CASSYSESSYNEQFF. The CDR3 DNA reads TGTGCCAGCAGTTACTCGGAGAGCTCCTACAATGAGCAGTTCTTC.